The 31 T cell receptor beta chains reported below all come from one sample, sequenced in a study of Ad26.COV2.S vaccination and SARS-CoV-2 variants. Treatment: 15 to 20 received Ad26.COV2.S at low or high dose, single or two shots; several received placebo; per-sample allocation not given. After the first vaccine or placebo injection, samples were drawn on day 63. Some clones are missing from TCRdb's copy, which holds only in-frame ones; the method was immunoSEQ multiplex PCR. The table includes around 240,000 clones, roughly 90% detected once. Sequences were derived from peripheral blood, sampled in a trial of Ad26.COV2.S vaccine versus placebo. Every receptor here comes from a person between 18 and 65 years old who received the Ad26.COV2.S COVID-19 vaccine or a placebo.

The chain has TRBV5-1 and TRBJ1-4; D is possibly TRBD1 (5 bases). The germline V gene encodes CDR1 SGHRS and CDR2 YFSETQ. The CDR3 is 17 amino acids. The V end lost 0 bases, the J end lost 7 bases, and 19 bases lay between the germline ends. The CDR3 protein is CASSLGTRVLQGEKLFF. As DNA, the CDR3 is TGCGCCAGCAGCTTGGGGACCAGGGTGTTGCAGGGTGAAAAACTGTTTTTT. The variable domain in full, with the rest retrieved from reference TRBV5-1 and TRBJ1-4, is KAGVTQTPRYLIKTRGQQVTLSCSPISGHRSVSWYQQTPGQGLQFLFEYFSETQRNKGNFPGRFSGRQFSNSRSEMNVSTLELGDSALYLCASSLGTRVLQGEKLFFGSGTQLSVL.

The chain has TRBV19 and TRBJ1-2; the D is unclear. CDR3 size: 13 residues. Per the germline V gene, CDR1 is LNHDA and CDR2 is SQIVND (reference sequence). Deletions cut 2 bases from V and 6 bases from J, with 10 bases between. CDR3 sequence reads: CASSITGRDGYTF. DNA for the CDR3: TGTGCCAGTAGTATAACGGGAAGAGATGGCTACACCTTC.

This chain connects TRBV5-4 to TRBJ2-7, with 12 bases aligning to TRBD2. V lost 0 bases and J lost 4; bases outside the gene matches: 5. The CDR3 is made up of 16 amino acids. Germline V gene lookup returns CDR1 SGHNT and CDR2 YYREEE (reference sequence). CDR3 nucleotides: TGTGCCAGCAGCTTGGGAGGACTAGCGGGGCCTTACGAGCAGTACTTC. Its protein is CASSLGGLAGPYEQYF.

This clone has only one observation. The CDR3 DNA reads as TGTGCCACCAGCAGAGAGGGCGCGGGAGCGGGGGAGACCCAGTACTTC. This encodes CATSREGAGAGETQYF. The rearrangement uses TRBV15 and TRBJ2-5; 7 bases are shared with TRBD2. Germline loops: CDR1 LNHNV, CDR2 YYDKDF (reference sequence). V lost 0 bases and J lost 5; bases outside the gene matches: 9. This CDR3 region has 16 residues.

The chain is built from TRBV5-1 and TRBJ1-6, with 7 bases fitting TRBD1. Per the germline V gene, CDR1 is SGHRS and CDR2 is YFSETQ. V lost 5 bases and J lost 5; bases outside the gene matches: 4. The CDR3 sequence is 14 residues long. CDR3 amino acids: CASSSGTDNSPLHF. The CDR3 nucleotides are TGCGCCAGCAGTTCCGGGACAGATAATTCACCCCTCCACTTT.

The V and J genes are TRBV28 and TRBJ1-1, with no clear D. Germline V gene lookup returns CDR1 MDHEN and CDR2 SYDVKM. V gave up 5 bases and J gave up 0 bases, with 7 bases separating them. The CDR3 runs 13 residues. CDR3 in DNA: TGTGCCAGCAGTCTGGAGGTGAACACTGAAGCTTTCTTT. Its protein product is CASSLEVNTEAFF. The complete variable domain, with remaining parts taken from reference TRBV28 and TRBJ1-1, reads DVKVTQSSRYLVKRTGEKVFLECVQDMDHENMFWYRQDPGLGLRLIYFSYDVKMKEKGDIPEGYSVSREKKERFSLILESASTNQTSMYLCASSLEVNTEAFFGQGTRLTVV.

The chain uses TRBV6-5 and TRBJ2-5, with a possible D match to TRBD1 (6 bases). The germline V gene has CDR1 MNHEY and CDR2 SVGAGI. The CDR3 has 15 residues. The V gene lost 5 bases and the J gene lost 5 bases, with 18 bases spanning the gap. The DNA of the CDR3 is TGTGCCAGCAGTCAGACTCAGGGGATAGGGGAGACCCAGTACTTC. Protein: CASSQTQGIGETQYF.

The chain joins TRBV11-3 to TRBJ2-1; D may match TRBD1 or TRBD2 (5 bases each). Germline CDR1 is SGHNT and CDR2 is YENEEA. The CDR3 is 17 amino acids. The V gene lost 4 bases and the J gene lost 0 bases, with 16 bases spanning the gap. The CDR3 loop reads CASSSKTGLSSYNEQFF. The CDR3 DNA is TGTGCCAGCAGCTCGAAAACAGGACTGAGCTCCTACAATGAGCAGTTCTTC.

This clone appeared once. V gene TRBV5-1 combines with J gene TRBJ2-3; D is unresolved. V was shortened by 3 bases and J by 4 bases, with 3 bases between the two germline ends. Germline CDR1 reads SGHRS; CDR2 reads YFSETQ. This CDR3 has 11 amino acids. CDR3 sequence reads: CASSWADTQYF. DNA for the CDR3: TGCGCCAGCAGCTGGGCAGATACGCAGTATTTT.

In its sample, this clone was seen once. V and J are TRBV3-1 (or the pseudogene TRBV3-2) and TRBJ1-2; perhaps TRBD1 as D (6 bases). V dropped 6 bases and J dropped 5 bases, with 13 bases sitting between them. The germline CDR1 and CDR2 sequences are LGHDT and YNNKEL (reference sequence). The CDR3 contains 13 residues. CDR3 DNA: TGTGCCAGCAGGGGGGCCGGGGGATATGGCTACACCTTC. This sequence encodes CASRGAGGYGYTF.

The gene calls are TRBV7-9 and TRBJ2-7; 10 positions match TRBD2. With V trimmed by 5 bases and J by 2 bases, 3 bases remained unmatched. The CDR3 is 14 amino acids. Looked up from germline, CDR1 is SEHNR and CDR2 is FQNEAQ (reference sequence). The DNA of the CDR3 is TGTGCCAGCAGCCGTACTAGCGGGGCCTACGAGCAGTACTTC. It specifies CASSRTSGAYEQYF.

As concerns this clone: One end of the junction does not line up with germline, which may come from a read error. The CDR3 DNA sequence: TGTGCTAGCAGCCCGCAGGGGGGGGCTATCGGAGAGACCCAGTACTTC. This gives the protein CASSPQGGAIGETQYF. The chain joins TRBV7-7 to TRBJ2-5, with D perhaps TRBD1 or TRBD2 (7 bases each). The CDR3 length is 16 residues. Germline V gene sequence: CDR1 SSHAT, CDR2 FNYEAQ (reference sequence).

The rearrangement links TRBV19 to TRBJ2-2, with D unclear. V gave up 4 bases and J gave up 5 bases, with 8 bases separating them. In germline, CDR1 is LNHDA, CDR2 SQIVND (reference sequence). The CDR3 loop spans 13 amino acids. The CDR3 bases are TGTGCCAGTAGTAGGGTCAGGACCGGGGAGCTGTTTTTT. This sequence encodes CASSRVRTGELFF.

The chain carries TRBV7-2 and TRBJ2-3, with 9 bases lining up with TRBD1. The CDR3 is 16 residues long. Germline loops: CDR1 SGHTA, CDR2 FQGNSA. Germline trimming cut 2 bases from V and 5 bases from J; bases unmatched to any gene: 8. The CDR3 region has the DNA TGTGCCAGCAGCTTATGGCACAGGGGGCAGGGAGATACGCAGTATTTT. Translating it yields CASSLWHRGQGDTQYF.

The chain joins TRBV6-2 or TRBV6-3 to TRBJ2-2; perhaps TRBD1 as D (5 bases). This CDR3 is 20 amino acids long. V was clipped by 6 bases and J by 0 bases, with 26 bases between them. Germline lookup yields CDR1 MNHEY and CDR2 SVGEGT. The DNA of the CDR3 is TGTGCCAGCAGCCCGCAGAGACAGCTCCATCTTAATCCGAACACCGGGGAGCTGTTTTTT. It translates to CASSPQRQLHLNPNTGELFF.

The chain joins TRBV2 to TRBJ2-3; maybe TRBD1 (6 bases). CDR1 and CDR2 from the germline V gene are SNHLY and FYNNEI. The germline V and J ends were trimmed by 3 bases and 3 bases, with 22 bases remaining between them. The CDR3 runs to 18 residues. CDR3 residues: CASSDQREDRFTTDTQYF. In DNA form, the CDR3 reads TGTGCCAGCAGTGATCAGAGGGAAGACAGGTTTACAACAGATACGCAGTATTTT.

This rearrangement joins TRBV3-1 (or the pseudogene TRBV3-2) to TRBJ2-5, with a tentative D call TRBD2 (5 bases). The CDR3 is made up of 13 amino acids. The germline V and J ends were trimmed by 3 bases and 5 bases, with 10 bases remaining between them. Germline CDR1 and CDR2: LGHDT and YNNKEL (reference sequence). CDR3 nucleotides: TGTGCCAGCAGCCACAGCGGCCGGGAGACCCAGTACTTC. Its protein product is CASSHSGRETQYF.

The chain has TRBV27 and TRBJ2-6; no clear D. Between the trimmed V and J ends, which lost 0 bases and 0 bases, there was a span of 15 bases. Germline CDR1 MNHEY, CDR2 SMNVEV (reference sequence). This CDR3 region has 19 residues. CDR3 protein: CASSLSVMGASSGANVLTF. The CDR3, as DNA: TGTGCCAGCAGTTTATCCGTGATGGGCGCCTCCTCTGGGGCCAACGTCCTGACTTTC. Drawing the rest from reference TRBV27 and TRBJ2-6, the complete variable domain is EAQVTQNPRYLITVTGKKLTVTCSQNMNHEYMSWYRQDPGLGLRQIYYSMNVEVTDKGDVPEGYKVSRKEKRNFPLILESPSPNQTSLYFCASSLSVMGASSGANVLTFGAGSRLTVL.

The genes are TRBV9 and TRBJ1-1; D is perhaps TRBD1 (5 bases). The CDR3 has 13 amino acids. Germline V gives CDR1 SGDLS, CDR2 YYNGEE. Trimming removed 2 bases from V and 5 bases from J, with 10 bases in between. The CDR3 loop is CASSVQGGTEAFF. As DNA, the CDR3 is TGTGCCAGCAGCGTTCAGGGAGGGACTGAAGCTTTCTTT.

The chain links TRBV30 to TRBJ2-6, with D maybe TRBD2 (7 bases). CDR3 length: 15 residues. V lost 5 bases and J 4 bases, leaving 15 bases between the germline ends. The germline CDR1 and CDR2 sequences are GTSNPN and SVGIG (reference sequence). The DNA of the CDR3 is TGTGCCTGGGCCCCCGGGGGGCCAGGGGCCAACGTCCTGACTTTC. Translated, it gives CAWAPGGPGANVLTF.

A single count supports this clone. The chain joins TRBV2 to TRBJ1-1; D gene unclear. Germline assignment: CDR1 SNHLY and CDR2 FYNNEI. The germline V and J ends were trimmed by 5 bases and 3 bases, with 10 bases remaining between them. This CDR3 spans 13 amino acids. The CDR3 bases are TGTGCCAGCAGTTTCCGAGTGGACACTGAAGCTTTCTTT. Translation gives CASSFRVDTEAFF.

In this sample, this clone turned up once. V and J are TRBV19 and TRBJ2-7, with D tentatively TRBD1 (5 bases). This CDR3 is 13 amino acids long. V dropped 3 bases and J dropped 3 bases, with 9 bases sitting between them. Germline CDR1 reads LNHDA; CDR2 reads SQIVND (reference sequence). DNA for the CDR3: TGTGCCAGTAGTATCGACCAGGGCTACGAGCAGTACTTC. Residues: CASSIDQGYEQYF.

Points on this clone: An end of the junction differs from the germline gene, which may be a read error. The genes are TRBV7-9 and TRBJ2-1; D unclear. Germline V gene data show CDR1 as SEHNR and CDR2 as FQNEAQ (reference sequence). The CDR3 runs 13 residues. The CDR3 loop reads CASTLSAGDEQFF. CDR3 nucleotide sequence: TGTGCCAGCACCTTATCAGCTGGGGATGAGCAGTTCTTC.

There are a few counts of this clone. The genes are TRBV6-5 and TRBJ1-2, with 9 bases aligning to TRBD1. The CDR3 is 13 amino acids. Germline V gene lookup returns CDR1 MNHEY and CDR2 SVGAGI. Trimming at V came to 2 bases and at J to 7 bases, leaving 2 bases not matched to a gene. This CDR3 is CASSYGQGRGYTF. The DNA for the CDR3 is TGTGCCAGCAGTTACGGACAGGGGCGTGGCTACACCTTC.

The chain combines TRBV19 with TRBJ1-1; D is unclear. The CDR3 sequence is 13 residues long. V was cut by 7 bases and J by 4 bases, with 13 bases left in between. The germline CDR1 and CDR2 sequences are LNHDA and SQIVND (reference sequence). The CDR3 DNA reads TGTGCCAGTACCGAAACCCGGGGCACTGAAGCTTTCTTT. It specifies CASTETRGTEAFF.

V and J are TRBV14 and TRBJ1-2, with TRBD1 identical over 8 bases. Germline CDR1 and CDR2: SGHDN and FVKESK. This CDR3 is 14 amino acids long. V shed 4 bases and J 4 bases; nucleotides not matched to a gene: 5. CDR3 nucleotides: TGTGCCAGCAGCCCTGAGGACAGGGTCTATGGCTACACCTTC. It translates to CASSPEDRVYGYTF. The full variable domain, rest sourced from reference TRBV14 and TRBJ1-2, is EAGVTQFPSHSVIEKGQTVTLRCDPISGHDNLYWYRRVMGKEIKFLLHFVKESKQDESGMPNNRFLAERTGGTYSTLKVQPAELEDSGVYFCASSPEDRVYGYTFGSGTRLTVV.

V and J are TRBV6-2 or TRBV6-3 and TRBJ2-1; 7 bases are a match to TRBD2. Germline V gene data show CDR1 as MNHEY and CDR2 as SVGEGT. CDR3 length equals 17 residues. The V gene end was trimmed by 2 bases and the J gene end by 6 bases; junction bases not matched to a gene: 13. CDR3 protein: CASSYPTSNQWTNEQFF. The CDR3 DNA is TGTGCCAGCAGTTACCCGACTAGCAACCAATGGACCAATGAGCAGTTCTTC.

The chain uses TRBV10-3 and TRBJ2-7; 8 bases map to TRBD2. The CDR3 length is 13 residues. The germline gives CDR1 ENHRY, CDR2 SYGVKD. Unmatched junction bases numbered 8, after V lost 9 bases and J lost 4 bases. The CDR3: CAIAGGGSYEQYF. In nucleotides, the CDR3 is TGTGCCATAGCCGGGGGGGGTAGTTACGAGCAGTACTTC.

The rearrangement uses TRBV5-1 and TRBJ1-2, with TRBD1 matching 7 bases. Trimming removed 0 bases from V and 4 bases from J; junction bases left unmatched: 6. Germline V gene lookup returns CDR1 SGHRS and CDR2 YFSETQ. The CDR3 has 15 residues. CDR3 DNA sequence: TGCGCCAGCAGCTTGGAATCAGGGGGTACCTATGGCTACACCTTC. Translated: CASSLESGGTYGYTF.

This clone was counted at least ten times. The chain couples TRBV27 to TRBJ2-2; the D is unclear. V dropped 4 bases and J dropped 4 bases, with 4 bases sitting between them. Germline V CDR1 and CDR2: MNHEY, SMNVEV (reference sequence). The CDR3 spans 12 residues. For the CDR3, the DNA is TGTGCCAGCAGTTCGGGCACCGGGGAGCTGTTTTTT. Translation gives CASSSGTGELFF.

The rearrangement joins TRBV3-1 (or the pseudogene TRBV3-2) to TRBJ2-7; 12 nucleotides align to TRBD2. The trim removed 2 bases at V and 4 bases at J, leaving 9 bases unmatched. Per germline, CDR1 LGHDT and CDR2 YNNKEL (reference sequence). CDR3 size: 17 residues. CDR3 sequence: CASSQLPASGRAYEQYF. The CDR3 DNA follows: TGTGCCAGCAGCCAACTCCCCGCTAGCGGGAGGGCTTACGAGCAGTACTTC.